Detailed here is one TCR beta chain. The source of the sample is a study of identical twins. V was pared by 7 bases and J by 1 base, with 9 bases between. The CDR3 totals 13 residues. Per the germline V gene, CDR1 is ENHRY and CDR2 is SYGVKD. TCRdb re-derived calls from the 5' RACE reads in MiXCR, one entry per CDR3 protein. The repertoire has roughly 1,500,000 distinct CDR3 sequences, 32% of them found once; the top ten carry about 0.27%. The sequencing sample was made of cord blood. This TCR came from a newborn girl in good health. The chain carries TRBV10-3 and TRBJ2-3; TRBD2 might be the D (7 bases). The CDR3 is CAIKGGGTDTQYF. The CDR3 DNA follows: TGTGCCATCAAAGGGGGGGGCACAGATACGCAGTATTTT.